Below are 11 T cell receptor beta chains sequenced from a single sample in a study of shared clonotypes between healthy human individuals. TCRdb's table, derived via immunoSEQ multiplex PCR, lists solely in-frame clones and lacks some. The table records hundreds of thousands of clones, approximately 75% of them present only once. Sequencing was done on a sample of memory CD4+ T cells sorted from blood. Indicated subset: CD45RA-negative fraction. These receptor sequences come from a woman aged 25-40 years in good health.

The chain has TRBV18 and TRBJ1-5, with D uncertain. The V gene lost 6 bases and the J gene lost 5 bases, with 11 bases spanning the gap. Germline V CDR1 and CDR2: KGHSH, LQKENI. There are 13 residues in the CDR3. CDR3 nucleotides: TGTGCCAGCTCCGCAGAGGGATATCAGCCCCAGCATTTT. Translation: CASSAEGYQPQHF.

The chain employs TRBV5-6 and TRBJ2-1; 8 bases align to TRBD1. This CDR3 region has 15 residues. Germline CDR1 and CDR2: SGHDT and YYEEEE. The junction had 7 bases not matched to a gene; V was cut back by 5 bases and J by 3 bases. The CDR3 here is CASRANRGNYNEQFF. CDR3 DNA: TGTGCCAGCAGAGCAAACAGGGGGAACTACAATGAGCAGTTCTTC.

The V and J genes are TRBV4-1 and TRBJ2-3; 8 bases are a match to TRBD1. The V gene's germline CDR1 is MGHRA and CDR2 YSYEKL. The ends lost 3 bases at V and 0 bases at J; junction bases unmatched: 11. The CDR3 length is 18 residues. The CDR3 loop reads CASSQSSDRGISTDTQYF. CDR3 nucleotides: TGCGCCAGCAGCCAGTCGTCCGACAGGGGAATTAGCACAGATACGCAGTATTTT.

The chain links TRBV6-6 to TRBJ2-7, with a possible D match to TRBD2 (5 bases). The CDR3 has 13 residues. In germline, CDR1 is MNHNY, CDR2 SVGAGI (reference sequence). The ends were cut back, 7 bases at V and 3 bases at J, with 13 bases in the middle. CDR3 sequence: CASTGGRGYEQYF. DNA of the CDR3: TGTGCCAGCACCGGAGGACGGGGCTACGAGCAGTACTTC.

The CDR3 DNA is TGTGCCAGCAGCTTAGCGGGAGGGGACCAAGAGACCCAGTACTTC. Translating it yields CASSLAGGDQETQYF. V is TRBV11-2 and J is TRBJ2-5; 8 bases agree with TRBD2. The germline V gene encodes CDR1 SGHAT and CDR2 FQNNGV. J was trimmed by 0 bases and V by 1 base; bases with no gene match: 1. The CDR3 is made up of 15 amino acids.

The rearrangement links TRBV18 to TRBJ2-1; TRBD1 might be the D (6 bases). V gave up 8 bases and J gave up 7 bases, with 21 bases separating them. This CDR3 has 15 residues. Per germline, CDR1 KGHSH and CDR2 LQKENI. The CDR3 spells CASAWDTGFWNEQFF. The DNA for the CDR3 is TGTGCCAGCGCCTGGGACACCGGATTTTGGAATGAGCAGTTCTTC.

CDR3: CASSQGGSGRISEQFF. Written as DNA, the CDR3 is TGTGCCAGCAGCCAAGGTGGTAGCGGGAGGATTAGTGAGCAGTTCTTC. The genes are TRBV4-2 and TRBJ2-1; 10 bases agree with TRBD2. CDR1 and CDR2 (germline): LGHNA, YNFKEQ. The ends lost 1 base at V and 9 bases at J; junction bases unmatched: 9. The CDR3 loop spans 16 amino acids.

This clone has more than one count but fewer than ten. This chain uses TRBV4-1 with TRBJ1-5; D is perhaps TRBD1 (6 bases). The ends were cut back, 0 bases at V and 4 bases at J, with 13 bases in the middle. Germline V gives CDR1 MGHRA, CDR2 YSYEKL. The CDR3 extends over 16 amino acids. The CDR3 DNA reads as TGCGCCAGCAGCCAAGATCTAAGGCAGGGGAATCAGCCCCAGCATTTT. Translating gives CASSQDLRQGNQPQHF.

This clone was observed once. Other nucleotide sequences from this sample produce the same CDR3. The gene calls are TRBV29-1 and TRBJ2-1; TRBD2 aligns across 11 bases. The CDR3 extends over 13 amino acids. Germline loops: CDR1 SQVTM, CDR2 ANQGSEA. Germline trimming cut 2 bases from V and 9 bases from J; bases unmatched to any gene: 3. The CDR3 coding sequence is TGCAGCGTTGAACTAGCGGGAGGCGGTGAGCAGTTCTTC. This codes for CSVELAGGGEQFF.

V gene TRBV5-3 combines with J gene TRBJ2-7; TRBD2 aligns across 12 bases. TRBV5-3 is an ORF, and what it does is uncertain. CDR3 size: 17 residues. With 2 bases clipped from V and 0 bases from J, the junction kept 6 bases outside the gene matches. The CDR3 sequence: CARSLGLAGGRSYEQYF. Written as DNA, the CDR3 is TGTGCCAGAAGCTTAGGGCTAGCGGGAGGGCGCTCCTACGAGCAGTACTTC.

The CDR3 loop is CASSLGRTGQGGYTF. CDR3 DNA sequence: TGCGCCAGCAGCTTGGGACGGACAGGTCAAGGTGGCTACACCTTC. The chain uses TRBV5-1 and TRBJ1-2; the match to TRBD1 covers 7 bases. The J segment lost 7 bases and the V segment lost 0 bases, leaving 9 bases of the junction unmatched. CDR3 length: 15 amino acids. Germline assignment: CDR1 SGHRS and CDR2 YFSETQ.